The rows below give T cell receptor beta chains drawn from one sample of a study of OX40 agonist ivuxolimab in advanced cancers. Assay: immunoSEQ multiplex PCR; the TCRdb copy retains only in-frame clones and omits some. The sample records 75,000 to 90,000 clones, 80% to 95% being singletons. This specimen consisted of CD4+ or CD8+ T cells sorted from blood, obtained in a trial of the OX40 agonist ivuxolimab. The receptors derive from an adult with an advanced solid tumor such as melanoma, head and neck, liver or kidney cancer. The conserved cysteine and the conserved F or W are not part of the CDR3 here.

>TRBJ1-5|TRBV2
ASSAHDLLNQPQH
>TRBJ2-7|TRBV5-6
ASSPPVLTRANSYEQY
>TRBJ2-1|TRBV30
AWSRRDEQF
>TRBJ1-2|TRBV7-9
ASSLAGGDLESGYT
>TRBJ1-5|TRBV18
ASSPRRPDSNQPQH
>TRBJ1-1|TRBV5-1
ASSPSTGVTEAF
>TRBJ1-1|TRBV10-3
ATKPTQNTEAF
>TRBJ2-2|TRBV11-2
ASSYLTGANTGELF
>TRBJ1-2|TRBV6-6
ASSYLGQGTVGYT
>TRBJ1-1|TRBV7-9
ASSPGQGARTEAF
>TRBJ2-5|TRBV7-9
ASSPSEFQETQY
>TRBJ2-2|TRBV5-4
ASSLAKLAGVTGELF
>TRBJ1-2|TRBV9
ASSPDSGVDYGYT
>TRBJ1-2|TRBV27
ASRRQGDGYT
>TRBJ2-3|TRBV7-9
ASSGFGTQWSTDTQY
>TRBJ2-7|TRBV7-6
ASSPGLAGALYEQY
>TRBJ2-2|TRBV7-6
ASSSRGTGGFGGELF
>TRBJ2-3|TRBV30
AWSRWGGPITDTQY
>TRBJ1-3|TRBV7-9
ASSPQTGNTIY
>TRBJ1-4|TRBV7-9
ASSLAGTGRRKLF
>TRBJ2-1|TRBV2
ASSEREIWNNEQF
>TRBJ2-3|TRBV5-1
ASSLASSGGIDTQY
>TRBJ2-7|TRBV6-1
ASSVSGTGPYEQY
>TRBJ2-2|TRBV27
ASSLLGLAETGELF
>TRBJ2-2|TRBV11-3
ASSLGGITRGELF
>TRBJ2-6|TRBV28
ASSRAGEGTGANVLT
>TRBJ1-4|TRBV21-1
ASSKRQGRSATNEKLF
>TRBJ2-6|TRBV19
ASSVTGVGANVLT
>TRBJ2-3|TRBV7-7
ASSPGLARTDTQY
>TRBJ1-5|TRBV9
ASSAYGTVSNQPQH
>TRBJ2-3|TRBV5-1
ASYKTSQGTDTQY
>TRBJ2-5|TRBV15
ATSTRRGTGVETQY
>TRBJ2-3|TRBV9
ASSATRDASDTQY
>TRBJ1-3|TRBV6-5
ASSPGQISGNTIY
>TRBJ2-7|TRBV5-1
ASSRGSYEQY
>TRBJ2-1|TRBV25-1
ASSEVGAGGQGEQF
>TRBJ1-5|TRBV14
ASRRQGMGPQH
>TRBJ2-3|TRBV18
ASSPLVGGATDTQY
>TRBJ1-5|TRBV19
ASRTGTGGRGNQPQH
>TRBJ2-6|TRBV14
ASSQDLGTGVSGANVLT
>TRBJ2-7|TRBV7-2
ASSPLHRASYEQY
>TRBJ2-3|TRBV4-1
ASSQEGQHGPGGDTQY
>TRBJ2-1|TRBV29-1
SAREPRYNEQF
>TRBJ2-1|TRBV7-8
ASSVNNEQF
>TRBJ1-6|TRBV9
ASSATQGYNSPLH
>TRBJ2-2|TRBV5-1
ASSLGTANTGELF
>TRBJ2-5|TRBV6-5
ASSYSSGPRGGDQY